This T cell receptor (beta chain) was documented in a study of Ad26.COV2.S vaccination and SARS-CoV-2 variants. Study summary: Ad26.COV2.S, an intramuscular injection, was given once or twice 56 days apart. Study-level findings and limits: In vaccinated individuals, spike-specific CD8+ and CD4+ T cell responses reportedly displayed substantial breadth.

Sequencing used immunoSEQ multiplex PCR; TCRdb keeps in-frame clones, though not all of them. Among about 350,000 clones, around 88% were seen once, and the ten largest hold around 11%. Notes on this clone: Its antigen remains unidentified.

The CDR3 sequence is 15 residues long. Germline trimming cut 8 bases from V and 0 bases from J; bases unmatched to any gene: 7. Germline V gene lookup returns CDR1 MNHEY and CDR2 SVGAGI. Treatment here: 15 to 20 received Ad26.COV2.S at low or high dose, single or two shots; 5 received placebo; per-sample allocation not given. Each sample was drawn 63 days after the first injection (of vaccine or placebo). An Ad26 vector expressing Wuhan-strain SARS-CoV-2 spike served as the vaccine. V is TRBV6-5 and J is TRBJ1-3, with TRBD1 identical over 7 bases. The TCR was taken from a person between 18 and 65 years old who received the Ad26.COV2.S COVID-19 vaccine or a placebo. The sample consisted of peripheral blood, taken in a trial of Ad26.COV2.S vaccine versus placebo. Here the CDR3 DNA reads TGTGCCAGCTTACCGACAGGGATCTCTGGAAACACCATATATTTT. Translating gives CASLPTGISGNTIYF.